This passage covers 5 T cell receptor beta chains from one sample sequenced in a study of Ad26.COV2.S vaccination and SARS-CoV-2 variants (dated by TCRdb to the early 2020s). Sample treatment or condition, as interpreted from the label and publication: about 20 received Ad26.COV2.S at low or high dose, single or two shots; 5 received placebo; per-sample allocation not given. For vaccine and placebo recipients, repertoires were sequenced using samples collected on day 63 after the first injection. Library method: the immunoSEQ multiplex PCR assay. What TCRdb holds here is the immuneACCESS table cut down to in-frame rearrangements. Part of the clones is not present; checked against another copy, under half of the missing clones reflect an unresolved V gene, and the others are unexplained. Here the sample has about 350,000 clones; around 89% occur a single time. The ten largest clonotypes hold approximately 4.5% of the sample.

The input for sequencing was peripheral blood, taken in a trial of Ad26.COV2.S vaccine versus placebo. The receptors shown here come from a person between 18 and 65 years old who received the Ad26.COV2.S COVID-19 vaccine or a placebo.

The chain couples TRBV7-9 to TRBJ1-1; 9 bases are shared with TRBD1. Germline loops: CDR1 SEHNR, CDR2 FQNEAQ (reference sequence). This CDR3 region has 14 residues. With 4 bases clipped from V and 6 bases from J, the junction kept 6 bases outside the gene matches. CDR3 loop: CASSYDRGISEAFF. The DNA of the CDR3 is TGTGCCAGCAGCTATGACAGGGGGATATCTGAAGCTTTCTTT.

A remark on this clone: Its ends do not fully match the called genes, so a read error is possible. CDR3 residues: CSAQKSHQSF. The CDR3 coding sequence is TGCAGTGCCCAGAAGTCCCACCAGTCCTTT. This sequence joins TRBV20-1 and TRBJ1-1; D ambiguous. This CDR3 has 10 amino acids. Germline loops: CDR1 DFQATT, CDR2 SNEGSKA (reference sequence).

This chain joins TRBV3-1 (or the pseudogene TRBV3-2) and TRBJ2-1, with 10 nucleotides matching TRBD1. CDR3 length: 14 amino acids. Trimming took 1 base from V and 7 from J; bases not matched to a gene: 1. Germline V lookup: CDR1 LGHDT, CDR2 YNNKEL (reference sequence). The CDR3 sequence is CASSQGTGGNEQFF. The DNA for the CDR3 is TGTGCCAGCAGCCAAGGGACAGGGGGGAATGAGCAGTTCTTC.

The gene calls are TRBV10-1 and TRBJ2-2; maybe TRBD2 (6 bases). V lost 11 bases and J 0 bases, leaving 10 bases between the germline ends. The CDR3 contains 13 residues. Germline V gene sequence: CDR1 WNHNN, CDR2 SYGVQD (reference sequence). Here the CDR3 DNA reads TGCGCCGTCGCGGGAACGAACACCGGGGAGCTGTTTTTT. Translated: CAVAGTNTGELFF.

J is TRBJ2-5 and V is TRBV6-5; the match to TRBD1 covers 11 bases. The CDR3 consists of 13 residues. Germline CDR1 reads MNHEY; CDR2 reads SVGAGI. Losses at the gene ends were 5 bases for V and 5 bases for J; bases not matched to a gene: 1. In DNA, the CDR3 is TGTGCCAGCAGTCGGGACAGGGGGGAGACCCAGTACTTC. This codes for CASSRDRGETQYF.